The T cell receptor beta chain under discussion was sequenced for a study of identical twins. The study's findings and limits: Twin sharing of out-of-frame TCR alpha was underestimated by models in monozygotic pairs. Twins shared beta out-of-frame sequences in excess, but this excess was weaker.

Germline CDR1 ENHRY, CDR2 SYGVKD. This CDR3 has 13 residues. V shed 6 bases and J 5 bases; nucleotides not matched to a gene: 4. A word on this clonotype: Its specificity is unknown.

The authors used template switching to add a universal primer site and gave cDNA unique molecular identifiers. TCRdb itself ran the 5' RACE reads through MiXCR, one entry per CDR3 protein. The data hold about 550,000 distinct CDR3 sequences, with about 20% observed a single time. These data also featured in a second study, about yellow fever vaccine responses in identical twins. That paper states: Twin vaccine T cell responses reportedly seemed partly convergent, partly personalized.

The V and J genes are TRBV10-3 and TRBJ2-1; 7 bases agree with TRBD2. The receptor was isolated from a young woman in good health. Sequenced input: CD4+ T cells sorted from blood. The chain's CDR3 is CAISQRGDNEQFF. CDR3 in DNA: TGTGCCATCAGCCAGCGGGGAGACAATGAGCAGTTCTTC.